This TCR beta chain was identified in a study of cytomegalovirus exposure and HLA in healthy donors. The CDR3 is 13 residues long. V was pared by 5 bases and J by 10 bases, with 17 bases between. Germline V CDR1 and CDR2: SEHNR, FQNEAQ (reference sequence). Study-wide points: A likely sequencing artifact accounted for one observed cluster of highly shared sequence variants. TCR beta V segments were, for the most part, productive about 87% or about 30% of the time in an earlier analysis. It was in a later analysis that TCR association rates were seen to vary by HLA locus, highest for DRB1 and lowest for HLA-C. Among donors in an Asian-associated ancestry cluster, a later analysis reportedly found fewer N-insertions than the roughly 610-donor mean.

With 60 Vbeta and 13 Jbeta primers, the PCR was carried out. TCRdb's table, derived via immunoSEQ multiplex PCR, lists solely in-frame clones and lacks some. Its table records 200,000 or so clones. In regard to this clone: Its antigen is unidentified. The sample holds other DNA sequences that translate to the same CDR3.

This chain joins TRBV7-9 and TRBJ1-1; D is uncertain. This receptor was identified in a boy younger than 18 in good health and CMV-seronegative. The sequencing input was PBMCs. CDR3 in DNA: TGTGCCAGCAGCCTACCGTTTAGAGAGGCAGCTTTCTTT. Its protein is CASSLPFREAAFF. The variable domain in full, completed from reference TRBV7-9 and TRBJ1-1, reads DTGVSQNPRHKITKRGQNVTFRCDPISEHNRLYWYRQTLGQGPEFLTYFQNEAQLEKSRLLSDRFSAERPKGSFSTLEIQRTEQGDSAMYLCASSLPFREAAFFGQGTRLTVV.